This T cell receptor (beta chain) was found in a study of cytomegalovirus exposure and HLA in healthy donors. Background on the study: Membership in the Caucasian-associated ancestry cluster was found for around 85% of approximately 380 genotyped donors.

Use of 60 Vbeta and 13 Jbeta primers characterized the PCR. The data were produced by immunoSEQ multiplex PCR, yet TCRdb's version contains in-frame clones alone and is incomplete. This table lists under 130,000 clones. Overall study findings and caveats: Later examination showed HLA-associated TCR beta chains had greater clonal expansion than equally common others. The majority of TCR sequences were rare, yet some public TCRs appeared in many donors.

As for this clone: What it binds is unknown.

This CDR3 region has 13 residues. Between the trimmed V and J ends, which lost 0 bases and 2 bases, there was a span of 5 bases. The germline gives CDR1 SGDLS, CDR2 YYNGEE. This chain links TRBV9 with TRBJ1-2; D is possibly TRBD1 (5 bases). Sequencing used PBMCs. This TCR was recovered from a man aged 35 to 55 in good health and CMV-seronegative. CDR3 residues: CASSVEGNYGYTF. The CDR3 nucleotides are TGTGCCAGCAGCGTAGAGGGGAACTATGGCTACACCTTC.